This TCR beta chain emerged from a study of T cell clonality in common variable immunodeficiency. Study-level points and caveats: Links between repertoire features and CVID complications were heterogeneity-limited. CVID subjects shared fewer TCRbeta clones than healthy controls did. Common variable immunodeficiency TCR beta sequences reportedly had fewer deletions and N-nucleotide insertions.

Control and CVID samples contributed equal amounts of genomic DNA. Sequenced by immunoSEQ multiplex PCR; TCRdb stores in-frame clones only, minus some. The sample yields fewer than 30,000 clones, without any singletons. A remark on this clone: What it binds is unknown. The sequence runs out 3 residues before the end of the CDR3; the remainder is reconstructed from the germline J gene.

CDR3 size: 13 residues. The germline V gene encodes CDR1 SGHRS and CDR2 YFSETQ. Deletions cut 4 bases from V and 3 bases from J, with 8 bases between. This clonotype originated in a human donor with common variable immunodeficiency. The sample was peripheral blood mononuclear cells. V gene TRBV5-1 combines with J gene TRBJ1-3, with D uncertain. CDR3 DNA, as far as it was read: TGCGCCAGCAGCCCCGGTTTTGGAAACACC. Its translation is CASSPGFGNT. The full CDR3 is CASSPGFGNTIYF.